Listed here is a single T cell receptor (beta chain). This clonotype was seen repeatedly, ten times or more. The antigen this receptor binds is unknown. The sample holds no much larger clone one base away, and base qualities are not on file. The cysteine opens and the phenylalanine closes a CDR3 of 12 amino acids. Of the read, only the CDR3 DNA is kept; its 36 bases are in frame from base 1. Trimming costs V 5 bases and J 1 base, and their ends lie 5 bases apart. CDR1 is given as MNHNS and CDR2 as SASEGT, both from the germline V gene. This specimen belongs to a study of glioma-infiltrating T cells (dated by TCRdb to the mid-2010s). Regarding the research as a whole: Sequencing of TCR alpha- and beta-chain repertoires was performed on glioma tissue, on non-neoplastic brain tissue, and on matched peripheral blood mononuclear cells. To measure how far tissue and blood T-cell populations diverged, each tissue-infiltrating repertoire was compared against the peripheral blood repertoire of the same patient. The paired cohort comprised three low-grade glioma patients, about 8 primary glioblastoma patients and three non-glioma patients contributing non-neoplastic brain tissue.

On the study overall, not on this receptor specifically: The group comparisons were based on small numbers of patients: three non-neoplastic, three low-grade glioma and roughly eight glioblastoma patients. Tissue and blood shared very few CDR3 sequences, a result attributed to high CDR3 diversity and limited sampling. In non-neoplastic patients, VJ-independent divergence between tissue and blood fell below expectation, whereas in all gliomas, and especially in low-grade gliomas, the divergence rose above expectation.

TCR alpha and beta CDR3 regions were amplified with the iRepertoire nested amplicon-rescue multiplex PCR (arm-PCR) platform from RNA. The input for one-step reverse transcription and amplification was about 95-450 ng of either tissue mRNA or PBMC total RNA. After bead purification, a secondary multiplex PCR added Illumina adapters, and libraries were gel-purified between 200 and 400 bp. The libraries contained internal 6-nucleotide barcodes that were used for demultiplexing. Libraries were sequenced on an Illumina MiSeq with 2x220 or 2x250 nucleotide paired-end reads. In the source study's methods: FLASH 1.2.11 was used to merge paired reads, and BWA-MEM then aligned the reads to the GRCh37 human genome before TRA and TRB reads were extracted. For V and J assignment, an IMGT-derived reference of cassette sequences and CDR3 motifs that included pseudogenes was used. Three-frame translation of reads was performed, and productive CDR3s were defined as those with a C...FGXG motif and no stop codons. A clonotype was defined as a unique combination of a V-J cassette pair and a CDR3 amino acid sequence. Reads were filtered by Hamming distance, with the threshold set by the sequence error rate of each sample in mapped regions. TCRdb handled the public reads itself, with Q25 trimming in fastp and clone calling in MiXCR, and kept productive beta chains. Here each entry gathers all rows of one CDR3 protein and keeps the most common genes and DNA. The V and J calls follow TCRdb's processing rather than the paper's. A total of about 130,000 distinct CDR3 sequences appear in this sample, around 23% of them only once. 27% of the sample is held by the ten biggest clonotypes.

This sequence was found in a human donor with low-grade glioma or glioblastoma, undergoing nonglioma brain surgery, or in good health (not recorded which). The sample taken for sequencing was glioma tissue, nonneoplastic brain tissue, or PBMCs (not recorded which). The receptor chain draws on TRBV6-1 and TRBJ1-1; TRBD1 is a weak D gene call, 5 bases matching. For the CDR3, the sequence is CASSTGNTEAFF. In nucleotides, the sequence is TGTGCCAGCAGTACAGGGAACACTGAAGCTTTCTTT.